What follows are 30 T cell receptor beta chains derived from one specimen sequenced in a study of cytomegalovirus exposure and HLA in healthy donors. With 60 Vbeta and 13 Jbeta primers, the PCR was carried out. Using immunoSEQ multiplex PCR, the repertoire was profiled, and TCRdb retains in-frame clones only, with some absent. Among around 87,000 clones listed, 65% to 85% were seen once. The sample comprised PBMCs. All receptors come from a girl aged 2 to 10 in good health and CMV-seropositive.

The gene calls are TRBV28 and TRBJ2-2, with D possibly being TRBD1 (5 bases). The germline V gene has CDR1 MDHEN and CDR2 SYDVKM. The CDR3 extends over 14 amino acids. V was clipped by 3 bases and J by 1 base, with 6 bases between them. The DNA for the CDR3 is TGTGCCAGCAGTTTCGACAGGAACACCGGGGAGCTGTTTTTT. Its protein is CASSFDRNTGELFF.

The rearrangement uses TRBV29-1 and TRBJ2-1; 7 bases are shared with TRBD2. CDR1 and CDR2 (germline): SQVTM, ANQGSEA. There are 14 residues in the CDR3. Trimming removed 6 bases from V and 6 bases from J; junction bases left unmatched: 11. CDR3 amino acids: CSVQRGGWANEQFF. Written as DNA, the CDR3 is TGCAGCGTCCAGCGGGGCGGGTGGGCCAATGAGCAGTTCTTC.

This chain links TRBV18 with TRBJ2-4; 15 bases map to TRBD2. The CDR3 length is 16 residues. Germline lookup yields CDR1 KGHSH and CDR2 LQKENI. V trimming: 5 bases; J trimming: 7 bases; junction bases outside the gene matches: 6. The CDR3: CASSGLAGGPENIQYF. For the CDR3, the DNA is TGTGCCAGCTCAGGACTAGCGGGAGGGCCGGAGAACATTCAGTACTTC.

This chain links TRBV4-2 with TRBJ2-1; D perhaps matches TRBD2 (6 bases). CDR1 and CDR2 (germline): LGHNA, YNFKEQ. This CDR3 is 13 amino acids long. Deletions cut 0 bases from V and 9 bases from J, with 9 bases between. The CDR3 coding sequence is TGTGCCAGCAGCCAAGATGGGGGGAGTGAGCAGTTCTTC. Encoded protein: CASSQDGGSEQFF.

This clone turned up a few times. The chain employs TRBV28 and TRBJ1-5, with D tentatively TRBD1 (6 bases). Trimming shortened V by 3 bases and J by 2 bases, and 17 bases separated the two germline ends. This CDR3 is built from 17 residues. Germline lookup yields CDR1 MDHEN and CDR2 SYDVKM. The CDR3 DNA follows: TGTGCCAGCAGTTTTGGGGCCTATAAGGGGGGCAATCAGCCCCAGCATTTT. Residues: CASSFGAYKGGNQPQHF.

The chain is built from TRBV2 and TRBJ2-7; D is unresolved. V lost 4 bases and J lost 2, with 6 bases in between. CDR3 length equals 12 residues. Germline values: CDR1 SNHLY, CDR2 FYNNEI. CDR3 nucleotide sequence: TGTGCCAGCAGTGGTCTTGCCTACGAGCAGTACTTC. This gives the protein CASSGLAYEQYF.

The chain uses TRBV27 and TRBJ1-2; possibly TRBD1 for D (5 bases). This CDR3 region has 15 residues. The V end lost 8 bases, the J end lost 4 bases, and 20 bases lay between the germline ends. Germline CDR1 is MNHEY and CDR2 is SMNVEV (reference sequence). CDR3: CASGSSSTGFYGYTF. The CDR3 DNA sequence: TGTGCCAGCGGTTCCTCCTCAACAGGTTTCTATGGCTACACCTTC.

This clone was seen just once. Here the CDR3 reads CASGGGAYGYTF. CDR3 DNA: TGTGCCAGCGGGGGAGGGGCCTATGGCTACACCTTC. The chain carries TRBV9 and TRBJ1-2; D may be TRBD1 (5 bases). Germline V gives CDR1 SGDLS, CDR2 YYNGEE. V lost 7 bases, J lost 4 bases, and 11 bases lay in between. The CDR3 is 12 residues long.

The chain joins TRBV15 to TRBJ2-3; D is ambiguous. V gave up 3 bases and J gave up 2 bases, with 9 bases separating them. CDR1 LNHNV and CDR2 YYDKDF come from the germline V gene (reference sequence). There are 14 residues in the CDR3. The CDR3 reads CATSSERLTDTQYF. DNA for the CDR3: TGTGCCACCAGCAGTGAGAGGCTCACAGATACGCAGTATTTT.

The V and J genes are TRBV4-1 and TRBJ1-1; 8 nucleotides align to TRBD1. CDR1 and CDR2 from the germline V gene are MGHRA and YSYEKL. The J segment lost 5 bases and the V segment lost 0 bases, leaving 5 bases of the junction unmatched. The CDR3 consists of 15 residues. The CDR3 spells CASSQDGQGATEAFF. CDR3 DNA: TGCGCCAGCAGCCAAGATGGGCAGGGGGCGACTGAAGCTTTCTTT.

The J gene is TRBJ1-1, the V gene TRBV10-1; no definite D call. The V gene's germline CDR1 is WNHNN and CDR2 SYGVQD (reference sequence). This CDR3 contains 14 residues. V was shortened by 3 bases and J by 1 base, with 9 bases between the two germline ends. CDR3 sequence: CASSDRVGNTEAFF. CDR3 nucleotide sequence: TGCGCCAGCAGTGATCGGGTTGGGAACACTGAAGCTTTCTTT.

The chain is built from TRBV23-1 and TRBJ2-3; TRBD1 aligns across 10 bases. TRBV23-1 is noted as an ORF with a role that remains uncertain. The J segment lost 8 bases and the V segment lost 8 bases, leaving 25 bases of the junction unmatched. The CDR3 sequence is 19 residues long. The CDR3 loop is CASPWGTGAPPAHSGTQYF. CDR3 bases: TGCGCCAGCCCATGGGGGACAGGGGCTCCCCCTGCACACTCGGGTACGCAGTATTTT.

The rearrangement links TRBV30 to TRBJ1-2; D gene ambiguous. Between the trimmed V and J ends, which lost 2 bases and 2 bases, there was a span of 6 bases. This CDR3 is 12 amino acids long. From germline, CDR1 is GTSNPN and CDR2 SVGIG (reference sequence). In DNA form, the CDR3 reads TGTGCCTGGAGTTTTCTCAACTATGGCTACACCTTC. It is translated as CAWSFLNYGYTF.

The chain couples TRBV30 to TRBJ1-4; D possibly corresponds to TRBD1 (6 bases). V lost 3 bases to trimming and J lost 8 bases, with 16 bases between them. The CDR3 covers 14 residues. CDR1 GTSNPN and CDR2 SVGIG come from the germline V gene (reference sequence). The CDR3 is CAWRRQAGGEKLFF. In nucleotides, the CDR3 is TGTGCCTGGAGAAGACAGGCAGGAGGCGAAAAACTGTTTTTT.

The CDR3 sequence is CASSYYGTSQNEQFF. The CDR3 DNA follows: TGTGCCAGCAGTTACTATGGGACTAGTCAAAATGAGCAGTTCTTC. The chain carries TRBV6-5 and TRBJ2-1, with TRBD2 matching over 8 bases. With V trimmed by 1 base and J by 7 bases, 6 bases remained unmatched. Per the germline V gene, CDR1 is MNHEY and CDR2 is SVGAGI. This CDR3 region has 15 residues.

This chain connects TRBV5-8 to TRBJ1-1; no definite D call. From germline, CDR1 is SGHTS and CDR2 YDEGEE. Trimming removed 1 base at V and 0 bases at J, with 7 bases between. The CDR3 sequence is 14 residues long. The CDR3 DNA reads as TGTGCCAGCAGCTTGACCACAGTGAACACTGAAGCTTTCTTT. Translation gives CASSLTTVNTEAFF.

CDR3 coding DNA: TGTGCCAGCTCACCAAGGACAGGGGGCTTTAACACTGAAGCTTTCTTT. Translated: CASSPRTGGFNTEAFF. The genes are TRBV18 and TRBJ1-1, with 11 bases lining up with TRBD1. Germline-derived CDR1 and CDR2 are KGHSH and LQKENI. The CDR3 has 16 amino acids. The V and J ends lost 2 bases and 2 bases, in that order; junction bases with no gene match: 4.

The gene calls are TRBV28 and TRBJ2-7; 10 bases are a match to TRBD2. The CDR3 runs 17 residues. Germline values: CDR1 MDHEN, CDR2 SYDVKM. Germline trimming cut 4 bases from V and 1 base from J; bases unmatched to any gene: 10. CDR3 amino acids: CASSSLWTSGRSYEQYF. As DNA, the CDR3 is TGTGCCAGCAGTTCCTTATGGACTAGCGGAAGGTCCTACGAGCAGTACTTC. The whole variable domain, filled in from reference TRBV28 and TRBJ2-7, reads DVKVTQSSRYLVKRTGEKVFLECVQDMDHENMFWYRQDPGLGLRLIYFSYDVKMKEKGDIPEGYSVSREKKERFSLILESASTNQTSMYLCASSSLWTSGRSYEQYFGPGTRLTVT.

With respect to this clone: The identical CDR3 is also encoded by other nucleotide sequences in the sample. V usage is TRBV28 and J usage is TRBJ1-5, with D tentatively TRBD1 (5 bases). The CDR3 sequence is 13 residues long. Trimming removed 4 bases at V and 4 bases at J, with 8 bases between. CDR1 and CDR2 (germline): MDHEN, SYDVKM. The CDR3 DNA reads as TGTGCCAGCAGTTCCCAGGGTAATCAGCCCCAGCATTTT. Amino acid sequence: CASSSQGNQPQHF.

This rearrangement joins TRBV29-1 to TRBJ1-5, with D uncertain. CDR1 is SQVTM, CDR2 ANQGSEA, per germline. V lost 4 bases and J 0 bases, leaving 7 bases between the germline ends. CDR3 length equals 13 residues. The CDR3 region is CSVALNSNQPQHF. CDR3 DNA: TGCAGCGTTGCTCTTAATAGCAATCAGCCCCAGCATTTT.

The rearrangement links TRBV7-9 to TRBJ2-1; possible D gene TRBD2, 5 bases. The CDR3 length is 15 residues. Germline lookup yields CDR1 SEHNR and CDR2 FQNEAQ (reference sequence). V was pared by 2 bases and J by 0 bases, with 8 bases between. DNA of the CDR3: TGTGCCAGCAGCTTAAGCGGAAGCTCCTACAATGAGCAGTTCTTC. Amino acid sequence: CASSLSGSSYNEQFF.

This clone occurred once. The CDR3 nucleotides read TGCGCCAGCAGCCCGCGGGATCTGAACACTGAAGCTTTCTTT. It is translated as CASSPRDLNTEAFF. The rearrangement uses TRBV5-1 and TRBJ1-1, with D unresolved. V lost 4 bases, J lost 0 bases, and 10 bases lay in between. Germline V lookup: CDR1 SGHRS, CDR2 YFSETQ. This CDR3 is built from 14 residues.

V is TRBV27 and J is TRBJ1-1; D is unclear. V was clipped by 6 bases and J by 4 bases, with 33 bases between them. Germline V gene lookup returns CDR1 MNHEY and CDR2 SMNVEV (reference sequence). This CDR3 has 20 amino acids. Here the CDR3 reads CASSLLGFRRALREGTEAFF. The CDR3 DNA reads TGTGCCAGCAGCCTTTTGGGTTTCCGGCGGGCCCTCCGGGAGGGCACTGAAGCTTTCTTT.

The chain carries TRBV4-2 and TRBJ1-5; D unresolved. Looked up from germline, CDR1 is LGHNA and CDR2 is YNFKEQ. The CDR3 loop spans 15 amino acids. V lost 4 bases and J 11 bases, leaving 21 bases between the germline ends. In DNA, the CDR3 is TGTGCCAGCAGCCGCAGCTACAGTATAGGTTGGACCCAGCATTTT. This encodes CASSRSYSIGWTQHF.

J is TRBJ1-2 and V is TRBV27, with D maybe TRBD1 (6 bases). The CDR3 totals 15 residues. The germline CDR1 and CDR2 sequences are MNHEY and SMNVEV (reference sequence). V was trimmed by 3 bases and J by 2 bases, leaving 13 bases between them. CDR3 loop: CASSLRGANNYGYTF. CDR3 nucleotide sequence: TGTGCCAGCAGTTTGCGGGGGGCCAACAACTATGGCTACACCTTC.

This clone is a singleton in its sample. V usage is TRBV10-3 and J usage is TRBJ2-2; D gene unclear. V lost 6 bases and J 5 bases, leaving 4 bases between the germline ends. The CDR3 totals 11 residues. Germline loops: CDR1 ENHRY, CDR2 SYGVKD. The CDR3 DNA follows: TGTGCCATCAGACAAACCGGGGAGCTGTTTTTT. This gives the protein CAIRQTGELFF.

This clone was seen only a few times. CDR3 residues: CASSQGQTANTEAFF. The CDR3 region has the DNA TGTGCCAGCAGCCAAGGCCAAACAGCTAACACTGAAGCTTTCTTT. The chain is built from TRBV14 and TRBJ1-1; D is unresolved. CDR1 and CDR2 (germline): SGHDN, FVKESK. The V and J ends lost 1 base and 2 bases respectively, with 11 bases between them. The CDR3 totals 15 residues.

This rearrangement joins TRBV6-5 to TRBJ2-2; perhaps TRBD2 as D (6 bases). CDR1 and CDR2 from the germline V gene are MNHEY and SVGAGI. The CDR3 loop spans 15 amino acids. With 7 bases removed from V and 3 bases from J, the gap between germline ends came to 15 bases. CDR3 residues: CASMQGGSYTGELFF. CDR3 nucleotides: TGTGCCAGCATGCAGGGAGGATCCTACACCGGGGAGCTGTTTTTT.

The chain carries TRBV15 and TRBJ1-1; D possibly corresponds to TRBD1 (6 bases). V lost 0 bases to trimming and J lost 6 bases, with 14 bases between them. The CDR3 runs to 15 residues. CDR1 is LNHNV and CDR2 is YYDKDF in the germline V gene (reference sequence). In DNA, the CDR3 is TGTGCCACCAGCAGAGAACCGGACAGCCATCCTGAAGCTTTCTTT. This gives the protein CATSREPDSHPEAFF.

The chain joins TRBV7-2 to TRBJ2-3; possibly TRBD1 for D (5 bases). V was cut by 6 bases and J by 6 bases, with 13 bases left in between. The CDR3 sequence is 13 residues long. CDR1 is SGHTA and CDR2 is FQGNSA in the germline V gene. The CDR3 sequence: CASSPTQGDTQYF. The DNA for the CDR3 is TGTGCCAGCAGTCCCACGCAGGGTGATACGCAGTATTTT. Based on the CDR3 plus reference TRBV7-2 and TRBJ2-3, the full variable domain is GAGVSQSPSNKVTEKGKDVELRCDPISGHTALYWYRQSLGQGLEFLIYFQGNSAPDKSGLPSDRFSAERTGGSVSTLTIQRTQQEDSAVYLCASSPTQGDTQYFGPGTRLTVL.